This T cell receptor beta chain was sequenced during a study of T cell repertoires in cytomegalovirus infection. Whole-study context: HLA-B-restricted CMV epitopes that are well studied, plus recently identified HLA-C-restricted ones, were used by the study. Study-wide findings and caveats: CMV-specific HLA-C-restricted TCR beta clonotypes dominated the ex vivo response. The cumulative frequency of public TCR beta families identified carriers of CMV plus the relevant HLA.

This clonotype has more than one count but fewer than ten. The antigen is not known. V gave up 7 bases and J gave up 9 bases, with 16 bases separating them. This CDR3 region has 13 residues. Germline V lookup: CDR1 MNHGY, CDR2 SAAAGT. TCRdb re-called the reads through MiXCR, storing one row per CDR3 protein. The table records about 770,000 distinct CDR3 sequences, roughly 29% of them present only once. The clonotype comes from a human donor in good health (CMV status not recorded). Some clones in this sample may be carry-over from other donors' samples. The chain links TRBV6-8 to TRBJ1-5, with D perhaps matching TRBD1 (5 bases). This material consisted of cultured CD8+ T cells from PBMCs, taken from culture after CMV antigen stimulation. This chain's CDR3 is CASTDSWDRPQHF. CDR3 nucleotide sequence: TGTGCCAGCACCGACTCCTGGGACCGGCCCCAGCATTTT.